The source of this T cell receptor (beta chain) is a study of T cell repertoires in cytomegalovirus infection (dated 2019 in TCRdb). In terms of the full investigation: Donor HLA type was relevant to the analysis, because carriage of CMV infection together with the matching HLA type was indicated by public TCR beta signatures.

Data came from an Illumina HiSeq 1500. TCRdb handled the public reads itself, with Q25 trimming in fastp and clone calling in MiXCR, and kept productive beta chains. Each record represents a unique CDR3 protein, reported with the most common genes and DNA among its rows. The sample records 150,000 to 200,000 distinct CDR3 sequences, approximately 19% of which are singletons. The top ten clones comprise less than 3% of the sample. Trimming takes 8 bases from V and 2 bases from J, and the germline ends sit 10 bases apart. The CDR3, from cysteine to phenylalanine, totals 12 residues. Of all the DNA, just the CDR3 is kept, 36 bases in frame from base 1. From the germline V gene, CDR1 is MNHEY and CDR2 is SVGEGT. Paper-wide results and their limitations: Carriers of CMV infection plus the relevant HLA type were discriminated by the cumulative frequency of public TCR beta family members in the study cohort and in an independent approximately 360-donor cohort. The ex vivo response was dominated by HLA-C-restricted CMV-specific TCR beta clonotypes, which also provided the single most frequent clonotype in two of eight donors.

As to this clonotype: Which antigen it targets is not known. It has no much larger one-base neighbor in the sample; base qualities were not kept.

The chain is encoded by TRBV6-2 or TRBV6-3 joined to TRBJ2-7; the D gene assignment is ambiguous. The receptor comes from a human donor in good health (CMV status not recorded). Some clones in this sample may be carry-over from other donors' samples. Source material: PBMCs. The CDR3: CASGPDTYEQYF. The nucleotide sequence reads as follows: TGTGCCAGCGGCCCCGACACCTACGAGCAGTACTTC.